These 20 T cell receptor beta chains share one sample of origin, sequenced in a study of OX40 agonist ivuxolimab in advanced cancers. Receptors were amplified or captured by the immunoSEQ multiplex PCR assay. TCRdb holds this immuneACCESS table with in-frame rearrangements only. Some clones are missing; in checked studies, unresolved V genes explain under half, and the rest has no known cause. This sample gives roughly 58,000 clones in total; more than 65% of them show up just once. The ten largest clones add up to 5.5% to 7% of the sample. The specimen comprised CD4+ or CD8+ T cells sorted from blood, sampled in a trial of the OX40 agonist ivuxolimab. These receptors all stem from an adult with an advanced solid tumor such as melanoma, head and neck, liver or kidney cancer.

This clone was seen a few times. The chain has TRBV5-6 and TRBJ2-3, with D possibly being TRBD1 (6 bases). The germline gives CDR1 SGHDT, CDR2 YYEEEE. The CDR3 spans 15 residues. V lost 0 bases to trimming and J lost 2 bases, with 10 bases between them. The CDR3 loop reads CASSLGQGFTDTQYF. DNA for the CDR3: TGTGCCAGCAGCTTGGGGCAGGGGTTCACAGATACGCAGTATTTT.

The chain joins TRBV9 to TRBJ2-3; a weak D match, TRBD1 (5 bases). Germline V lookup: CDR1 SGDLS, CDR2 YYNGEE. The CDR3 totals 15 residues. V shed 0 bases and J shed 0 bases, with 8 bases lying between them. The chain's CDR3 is CASSVGQGSTDTQYF. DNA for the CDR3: TGTGCCAGCAGCGTAGGGCAGGGAAGCACAGATACGCAGTATTTT.

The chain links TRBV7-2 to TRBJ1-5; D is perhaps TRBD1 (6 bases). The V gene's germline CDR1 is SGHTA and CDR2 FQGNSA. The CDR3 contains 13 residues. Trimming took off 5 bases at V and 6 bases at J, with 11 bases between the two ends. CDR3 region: CASSADRRQPQHF. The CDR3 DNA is TGTGCCAGCAGCGCGGACAGACGTCAGCCCCAGCATTTT.

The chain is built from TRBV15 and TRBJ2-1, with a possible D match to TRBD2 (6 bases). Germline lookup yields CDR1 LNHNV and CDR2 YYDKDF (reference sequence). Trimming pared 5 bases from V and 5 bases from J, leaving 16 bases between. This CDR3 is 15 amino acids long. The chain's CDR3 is CATSPGLPQDNEQFF. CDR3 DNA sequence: TGTGCCACCAGCCCGGGACTGCCTCAGGACAATGAGCAGTTCTTC.

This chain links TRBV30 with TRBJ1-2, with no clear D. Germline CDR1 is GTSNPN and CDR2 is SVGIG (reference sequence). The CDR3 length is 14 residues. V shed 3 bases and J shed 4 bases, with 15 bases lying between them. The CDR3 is CAWRKRRLLYGYTF. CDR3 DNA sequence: TGTGCCTGGAGGAAGAGGCGCCTTCTCTATGGCTACACCTTC.

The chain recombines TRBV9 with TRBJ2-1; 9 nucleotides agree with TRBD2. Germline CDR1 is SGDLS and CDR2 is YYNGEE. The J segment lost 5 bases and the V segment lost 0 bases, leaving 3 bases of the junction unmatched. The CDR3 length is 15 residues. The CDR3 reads CASSVVSSGNNEQFF. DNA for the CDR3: TGTGCCAGCAGCGTAGTGTCTAGCGGGAACAATGAGCAGTTCTTC.

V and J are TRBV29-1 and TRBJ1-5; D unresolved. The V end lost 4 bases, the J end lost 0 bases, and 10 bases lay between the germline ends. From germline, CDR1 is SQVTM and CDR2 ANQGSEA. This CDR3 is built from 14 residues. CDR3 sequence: CSVGQTNSNQPQHF. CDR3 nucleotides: TGCAGCGTTGGCCAGACCAATAGCAATCAGCCCCAGCATTTT.

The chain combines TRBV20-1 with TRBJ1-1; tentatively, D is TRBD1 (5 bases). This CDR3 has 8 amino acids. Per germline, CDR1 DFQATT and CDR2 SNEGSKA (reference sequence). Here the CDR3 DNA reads TGCAGGGGGGTTGAAGCTTTCTTT. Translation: CRGVEAFF.

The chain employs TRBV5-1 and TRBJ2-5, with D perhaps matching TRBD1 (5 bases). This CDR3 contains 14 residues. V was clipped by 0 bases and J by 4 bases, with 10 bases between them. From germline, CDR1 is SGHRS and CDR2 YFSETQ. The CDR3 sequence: CASSLGSRGETQYF. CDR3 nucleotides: TGCGCCAGCAGCTTGGGATCTAGGGGAGAGACCCAGTACTTC.

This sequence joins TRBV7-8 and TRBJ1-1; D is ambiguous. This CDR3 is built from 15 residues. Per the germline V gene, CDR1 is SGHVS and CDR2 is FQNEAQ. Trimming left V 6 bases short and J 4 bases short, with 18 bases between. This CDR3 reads CASRELSSRGTEAFF. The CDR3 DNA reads TGTGCCAGCAGGGAGCTATCCTCTAGAGGCACTGAAGCTTTCTTT.

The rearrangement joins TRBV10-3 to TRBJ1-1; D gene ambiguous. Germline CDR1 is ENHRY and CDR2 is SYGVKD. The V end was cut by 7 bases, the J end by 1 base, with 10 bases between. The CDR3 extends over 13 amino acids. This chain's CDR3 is CAIKVAGNTEAFF. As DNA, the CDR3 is TGTGCCATCAAGGTCGCGGGGAACACTGAAGCTTTCTTT.

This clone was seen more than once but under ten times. CDR3 coding DNA: TGTGCCAGCAGCCCCCGCGCTGGGGCCAACGTCCTGACTTTC. Translating gives CASSPRAGANVLTF. The chain has TRBV7-3 and TRBJ2-6; D not certain. The germline gives CDR1 SGHTA, CDR2 FQGTGA. The CDR3 totals 14 residues. Trimming took 5 bases from V and 2 from J, leaving 7 bases between them.

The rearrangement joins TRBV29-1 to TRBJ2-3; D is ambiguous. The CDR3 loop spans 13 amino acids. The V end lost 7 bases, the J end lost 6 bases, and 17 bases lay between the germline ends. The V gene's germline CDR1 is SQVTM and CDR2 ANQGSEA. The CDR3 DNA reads TGCAGCGCTGATCCGGGTGGAGTGGATACGCAGTATTTT. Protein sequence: CSADPGGVDTQYF.

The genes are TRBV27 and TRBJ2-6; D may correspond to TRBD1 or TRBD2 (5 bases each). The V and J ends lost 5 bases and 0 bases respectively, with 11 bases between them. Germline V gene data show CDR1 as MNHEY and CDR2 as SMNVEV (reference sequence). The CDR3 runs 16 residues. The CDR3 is CASSPGTFSGANVLTF. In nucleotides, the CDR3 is TGTGCCAGCAGTCCCGGGACCTTCTCTGGGGCCAACGTCCTGACTTTC. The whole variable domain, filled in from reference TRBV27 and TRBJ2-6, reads EAQVTQNPRYLITVTGKKLTVTCSQNMNHEYMSWYRQDPGLGLRQIYYSMNVEVTDKGDVPEGYKVSRKEKRNFPLILESPSPNQTSLYFCASSPGTFSGANVLTFGAGSRLTVL.

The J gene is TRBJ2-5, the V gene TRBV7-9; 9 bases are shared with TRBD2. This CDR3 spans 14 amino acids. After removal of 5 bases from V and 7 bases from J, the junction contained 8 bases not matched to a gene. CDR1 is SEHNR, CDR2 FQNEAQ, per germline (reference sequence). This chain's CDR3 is CASSASLRGGTQYF. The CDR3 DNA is TGTGCCAGCAGCGCGAGTTTGCGGGGGGGGACCCAGTACTTC. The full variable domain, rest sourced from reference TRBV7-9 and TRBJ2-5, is DTGVSQNPRHKITKRGQNVTFRCDPISEHNRLYWYRQTLGQGPEFLTYFQNEAQLEKSRLLSDRFSAERPKGSFSTLEIQRTEQGDSAMYLCASSASLRGGTQYFGPGTRLLVL.

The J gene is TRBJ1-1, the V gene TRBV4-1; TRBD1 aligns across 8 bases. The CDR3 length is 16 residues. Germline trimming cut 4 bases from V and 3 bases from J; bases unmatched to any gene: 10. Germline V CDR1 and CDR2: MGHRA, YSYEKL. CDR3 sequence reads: CASSRAQGASHTEAFF. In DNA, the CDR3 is TGCGCCAGCAGCCGCGCCCAGGGGGCCTCGCACACTGAAGCTTTCTTT.

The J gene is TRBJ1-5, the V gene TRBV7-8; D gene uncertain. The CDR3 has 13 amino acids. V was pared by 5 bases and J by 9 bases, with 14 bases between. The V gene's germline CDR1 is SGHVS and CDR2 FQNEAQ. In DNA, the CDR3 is TGTGCCAGCAGCCCCGGAGCCCGAACGCCCCAGCATTTT. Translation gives CASSPGARTPQHF.

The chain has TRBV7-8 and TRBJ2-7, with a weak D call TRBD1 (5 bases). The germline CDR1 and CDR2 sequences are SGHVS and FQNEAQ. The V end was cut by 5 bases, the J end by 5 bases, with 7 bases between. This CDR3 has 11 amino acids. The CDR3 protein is CASSKGNEQYF. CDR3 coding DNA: TGTGCCAGCAGCAAGGGGAACGAGCAGTACTTC.

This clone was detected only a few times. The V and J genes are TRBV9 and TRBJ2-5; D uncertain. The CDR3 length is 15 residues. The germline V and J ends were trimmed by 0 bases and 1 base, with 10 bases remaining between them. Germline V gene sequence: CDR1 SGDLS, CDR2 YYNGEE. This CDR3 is CASSVGGRPQETQYF. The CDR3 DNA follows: TGTGCCAGCAGCGTAGGTGGGCGTCCCCAAGAGACCCAGTACTTC.

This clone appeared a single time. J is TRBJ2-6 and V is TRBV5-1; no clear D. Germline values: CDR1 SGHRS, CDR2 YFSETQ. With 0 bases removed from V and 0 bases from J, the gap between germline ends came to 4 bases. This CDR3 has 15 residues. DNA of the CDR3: TGCGCCAGCAGCTTGGTCATCTCTGGGGCCAACGTCCTGACTTTC. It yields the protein CASSLVISGANVLTF.